This is a list of T cell receptor beta chains from one sample in a study of T cells in Graves' hyperthyroidism and ophthalmopathy. TCRdb analysed the multiplex PCR reads with MiXCR anew, one entry per CDR3 protein. This table has 250,000 to 300,000 distinct CDR3 sequences, 13% appearing once. What was sequenced was blood. These receptor sequences come from a woman aged 25 to 39 with Graves' hyperthyroidism that later progressed to Graves' ophthalmopathy. Each CDR3 is given with its conserved first and last residue. The D gene is left open where the match is weak. Expanded clones are given a class, and other clones once, few, many or no size at all.

d_call | j_call | clone_size | cdr3_length | v_call | cdr3_nt | cdr3_aa
TRBD2 | TRBJ2-4 | many | 13 | TRBV10-3 | TGTGCCACTCTGGACCCGGGGGGGAACATTCAGTACTTC | CATLDPGGNIQYF
TRBD1 | TRBJ1-1 | many | 13 | TRBV6-1 | TGTGCCAGCAGTTTCACAGGGGGGGGTGAAGCTTTCTTT | CASSFTGGGEAFF
- | TRBJ1-4 | many | 13 | TRBV20-1 | TGCAGTGTGAAGACAGCAACTAATGAAAAACTGTTTTTT | CSVKTATNEKLFF
- | TRBJ2-7 | many | 12 | TRBV30 | TGTGCCTGGAATGGTGGCTCCTACGAGCAGTACTTC | CAWNGGSYEQYF
- | TRBJ1-2 | many | 13 | TRBV28 | TGTGCCAGCAGTTTCGACAGAAACTATGGCTACACCTTC | CASSFDRNYGYTF
TRBD1 | TRBJ1-1 | many | 18 | TRBV27 | TGTGCCAGCAGTTTACCCAGCCGTCCGGGACAGGGGGACACTGAAGCTTTCTTT | CASSLPSRPGQGDTEAFF
- | TRBJ1-5 | many | 17 | TRBV28 | TGTGCCAGCACCTCCCTCCGGGCCCGAAGCAGCAATCAGCCCCAGCATTTT | CASTSLRARSSNQPQHF
- | TRBJ1-4 | - | 15 | TRBV4-1 | TGCGCCAGCAGCCAAGCGGCGGTTCCTAATGAAAAACTGTTTTTT | CASSQAAVPNEKLFF
TRBD1 | TRBJ2-5 | many | 16 | TRBV7-2 | TGTGCCAGCAGCACCGACCGGGACAGGGCGTTCGAGACCCAGTACTTC | CASSTDRDRAFETQYF
TRBD2 | TRBJ2-3 | many | 15 | TRBV11-2 | TGTGCCAGCAGCGAGAGCGGGGGACGCACAGATACGCAGTATTTT | CASSESGGRTDTQYF